Below, 5 T cell receptor beta chains from the same sample are listed, as sequenced in a study of T cell responses to AZD1222 COVID-19 vaccine. Assay: immunoSEQ multiplex PCR; the TCRdb copy retains only in-frame clones and omits some. Of approximately 70,000 clones listed, about 91% are singletons. The sequences come from peripheral blood, collected 28 days after the second dose of the MenACWY control vaccine. These receptors came from an adult who received the MenACWY meningococcal vaccine as a control.

The chain uses TRBV9 and TRBJ1-1; 10 nucleotides line up with TRBD1. The germline gives CDR1 SGDLS, CDR2 YYNGEE. The CDR3 contains 13 residues. Losses at the gene ends were 4 bases for V and 7 bases for J; bases not matched to a gene: 4. CDR3: CASSTGTGDEAFF. The CDR3 region has the DNA TGTGCCAGCAGCACCGGGACAGGGGATGAAGCTTTCTTT.

The gene calls are TRBV10-3 and TRBJ1-2; possibly TRBD1 for D (5 bases). Germline V gene lookup returns CDR1 ENHRY and CDR2 SYGVKD. This CDR3 has 14 amino acids. Trimming shortened V by 5 bases and J by 5 bases, and 15 bases separated the two germline ends. The DNA of the CDR3 is TGTGCCATCAGTCCCATACAGGTTAAGTATGGCTACACCTTC. Amino acids: CAISPIQVKYGYTF.

The chain employs TRBV19 and TRBJ2-3; D is unclear. This CDR3 region has 14 residues. V lost 3 bases to trimming and J lost 0 bases, with 7 bases between them. Germline V CDR1 and CDR2: LNHDA, SQIVND (reference sequence). Here the CDR3 DNA reads TGTGCCAGTAGTATGTGGAGAAGCACAGATACGCAGTATTTT. Translated, it gives CASSMWRSTDTQYF.

The rearrangement links TRBV4-2 to TRBJ2-1, with TRBD1 matching over 7 bases. The germline gives CDR1 LGHNA, CDR2 YNFKEQ. This CDR3 has 17 amino acids. The trim removed 1 base at V and 6 bases at J, leaving 12 bases unmatched. This CDR3 is CASSQAGDREVSNEQFF. The CDR3 region has the DNA TGTGCCAGCAGCCAAGCTGGGGACAGAGAGGTGAGCAATGAGCAGTTCTTC.

The genes are TRBV18 and TRBJ1-3, with D possibly matching TRBD1 (6 bases). Germline CDR1 KGHSH, CDR2 LQKENI. Trimming cost V 5 bases and J 0 bases, with 14 bases left between them. CDR3 length: 16 amino acids. The CDR3 sequence: CASSTLQGPSGNTIYF. In DNA form, the CDR3 reads TGTGCCAGCTCAACCCTACAGGGCCCCTCTGGAAACACCATATATTTT.